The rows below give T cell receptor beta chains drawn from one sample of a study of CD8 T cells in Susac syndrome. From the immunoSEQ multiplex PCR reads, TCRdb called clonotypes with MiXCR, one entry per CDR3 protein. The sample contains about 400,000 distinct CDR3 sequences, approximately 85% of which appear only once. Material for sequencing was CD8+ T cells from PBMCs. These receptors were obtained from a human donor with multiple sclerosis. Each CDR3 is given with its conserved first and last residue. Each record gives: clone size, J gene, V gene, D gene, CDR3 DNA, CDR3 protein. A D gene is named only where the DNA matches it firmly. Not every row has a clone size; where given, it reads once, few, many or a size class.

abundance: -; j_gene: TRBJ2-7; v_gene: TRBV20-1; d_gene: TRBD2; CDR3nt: TGCAGTGCTAGAGCCCCTAGCGGGGACTTTATCTACGAGCAGTACTTC; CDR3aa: CSARAPSGDFIYEQYF
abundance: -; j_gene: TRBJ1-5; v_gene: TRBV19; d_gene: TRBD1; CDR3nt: TGTGCCAGTTCAAGTTTAGAGGGGGCCACTCAGCCCCAGCATTTT; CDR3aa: CASSSLEGATQPQHF
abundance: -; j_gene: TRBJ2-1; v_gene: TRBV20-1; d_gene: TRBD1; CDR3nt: TGCAGTGCTAGCGCCGGGGACAGCTCCTACAATGAGCAGTTCTTC; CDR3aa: CSASAGDSSYNEQFF
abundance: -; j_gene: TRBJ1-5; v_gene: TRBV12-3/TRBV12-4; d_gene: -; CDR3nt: TGTGCCAGCAGCCGAGCCGGGAATAGCAATCAGCCCCAGCATTTT; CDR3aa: CASSRAGNSNQPQHF
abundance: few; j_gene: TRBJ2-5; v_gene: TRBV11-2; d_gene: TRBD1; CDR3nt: TGTGCCAGCAGCCCCACAGGGGGACAAGAGACCCAGTACTTC; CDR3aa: CASSPTGGQETQYF
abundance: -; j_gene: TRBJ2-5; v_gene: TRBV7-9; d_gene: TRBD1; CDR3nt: TGTGCCAGCAGTTGGACAGGGTTCCAAGAGACCCAGTACTTC; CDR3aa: CASSWTGFQETQYF
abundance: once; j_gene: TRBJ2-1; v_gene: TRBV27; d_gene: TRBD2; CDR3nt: TGTGCCAGCATCCTAATAGCGGGGGGGGCTGTGCAGTTCTTC; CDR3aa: CASILIAGGAVQFF
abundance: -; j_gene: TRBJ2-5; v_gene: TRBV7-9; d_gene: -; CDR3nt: TGTGCCAGCAGCCCTGAAAGGAGCAAGACCCAGTACTTC; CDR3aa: CASSPERSKTQYF
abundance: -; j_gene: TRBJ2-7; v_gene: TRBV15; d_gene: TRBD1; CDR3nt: TGTGCCACCAGCAGCCGGGACAGGAAGATCGAGCAGTACTTC; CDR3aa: CATSSRDRKIEQYF
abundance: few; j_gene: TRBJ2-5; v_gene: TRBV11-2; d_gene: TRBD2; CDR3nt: TGTGCCAGCAGCGCCCGGGACTACCCTAAAGAGACCCAGTACTTC; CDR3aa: CASSARDYPKETQYF
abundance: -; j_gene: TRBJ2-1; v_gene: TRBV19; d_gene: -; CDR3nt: TGTGCCAGTAGTTCAGCGGATACCTACAATGAGCAGTTCTTC; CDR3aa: CASSSADTYNEQFF
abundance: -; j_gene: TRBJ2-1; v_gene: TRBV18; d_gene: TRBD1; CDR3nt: TGTGCCAGCTCACCAGGGGACAGGACCTACAATGAGCAGTTCTTC; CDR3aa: CASSPGDRTYNEQFF
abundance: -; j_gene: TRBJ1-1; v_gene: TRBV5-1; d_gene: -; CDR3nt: TGCGCCAGCAGCTTGTATCTGGGGTCGGGGAACACTGAAGCTTTCTTT; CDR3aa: CASSLYLGSGNTEAFF
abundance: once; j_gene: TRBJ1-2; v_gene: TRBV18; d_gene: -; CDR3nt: TGTGCCAGCTCACCATTGGGAGCAACAGGGTGTGGCTACACCTTC; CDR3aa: CASSPLGATGCGYTF
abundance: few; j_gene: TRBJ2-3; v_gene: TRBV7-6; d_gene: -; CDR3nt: TGTGCCAGCAGCTTAGATCTGACAGATACGCAGTATTTT; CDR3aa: CASSLDLTDTQYF
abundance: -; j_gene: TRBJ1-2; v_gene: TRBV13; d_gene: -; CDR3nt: TGTGCCAGCAGTCAACCGGGCGGACCGATCTATGGCTACACCTTC; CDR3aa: CASSQPGGPIYGYTF
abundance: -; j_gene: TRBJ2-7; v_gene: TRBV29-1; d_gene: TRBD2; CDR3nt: TGCAGCGTAGGGACTAGCTACGAGCAGTACTTC; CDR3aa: CSVGTSYEQYF
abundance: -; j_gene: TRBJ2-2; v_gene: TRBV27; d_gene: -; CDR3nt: TGTGCCAGCAGCCCCTCCCCAGGGAAATCTTATACCGGGGAGCTGTTTTTT; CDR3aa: CASSPSPGKSYTGELFF
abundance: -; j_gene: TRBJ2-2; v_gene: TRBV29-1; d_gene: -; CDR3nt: TGCAGCGTTGGTAGGGGTCCTAACACCGGGGAGCTGTTTTTT; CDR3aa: CSVGRGPNTGELFF
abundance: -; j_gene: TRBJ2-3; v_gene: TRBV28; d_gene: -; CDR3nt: TGTGCCAGCAGTTTCGGGAGTTCTAGCACAGATACGCAGTATTTT; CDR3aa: CASSFGSSSTDTQYF
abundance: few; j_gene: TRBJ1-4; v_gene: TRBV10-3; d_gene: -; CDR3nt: TGTGCCATCAGTGACGGTGCTGCAACTAATGAAAAACTGTTTTTT; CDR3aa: CAISDGAATNEKLFF
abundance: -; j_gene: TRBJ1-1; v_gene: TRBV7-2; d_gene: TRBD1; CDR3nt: TGTGCCAGCAGCTTAGAGGCCTTAACAGGGGGCATTGAAGCTTTCTTT; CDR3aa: CASSLEALTGGIEAFF
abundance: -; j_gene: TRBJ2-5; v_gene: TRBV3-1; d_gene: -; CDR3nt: TGTGCCAGCAGCCAAGAAGGGGCTCGGGCAGGGGATGAGACCCAGTACTTC; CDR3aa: CASSQEGARAGDETQYF
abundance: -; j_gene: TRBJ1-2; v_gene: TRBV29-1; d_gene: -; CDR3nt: TGCAGCGTTGAAGCCCTGGACACAAACTATGGCTACACCTTC; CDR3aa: CSVEALDTNYGYTF
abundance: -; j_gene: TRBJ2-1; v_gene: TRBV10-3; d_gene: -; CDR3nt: TGTGCCACCAGTGGGGCAAATGAGCAGTTCTTC; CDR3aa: CATSGANEQFF